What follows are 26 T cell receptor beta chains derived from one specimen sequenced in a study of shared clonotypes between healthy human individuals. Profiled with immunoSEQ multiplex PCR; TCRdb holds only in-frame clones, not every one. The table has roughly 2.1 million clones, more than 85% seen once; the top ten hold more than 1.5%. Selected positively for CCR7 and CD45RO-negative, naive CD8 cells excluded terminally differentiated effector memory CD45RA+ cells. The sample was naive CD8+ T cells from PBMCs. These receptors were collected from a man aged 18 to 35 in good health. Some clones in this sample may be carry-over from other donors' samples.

CDR3 nucleotides: TGCAGCGTTGAGGACTACAGGGTACTTACGGAGACCCAGTACTTC. This codes for CSVEDYRVLTETQYF. V gene TRBV29-1 combines with J gene TRBJ2-5, with D tentatively TRBD1 or TRBD2 (6 bases each). Germline-derived CDR1 and CDR2 are SQVTM and ANQGSEA. The V end was cut by 3 bases, the J end by 5 bases, with 19 bases between. CDR3 length equals 15 residues. Full variable domain (rest looked up from reference TRBV29-1 and TRBJ2-5): SAVISQKPSRDICQRGTSLTIQCQVDSQVTMMFWYRQQPGQSLTLIATANQGSEATYESGFVIDKFPISRPNLTFSTLTVSNMSPEDSSIYLCSVEDYRVLTETQYFGPGTRLLVL.

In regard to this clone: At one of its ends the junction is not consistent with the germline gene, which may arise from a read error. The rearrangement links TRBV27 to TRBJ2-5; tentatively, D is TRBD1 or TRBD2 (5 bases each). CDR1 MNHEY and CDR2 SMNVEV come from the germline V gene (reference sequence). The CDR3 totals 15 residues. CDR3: CASSLRGAPQEAQYF. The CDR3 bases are TGTGCCAGCAGTTTACGAGGGGCCCCCCAAGAGGCCCAGTACTTC.

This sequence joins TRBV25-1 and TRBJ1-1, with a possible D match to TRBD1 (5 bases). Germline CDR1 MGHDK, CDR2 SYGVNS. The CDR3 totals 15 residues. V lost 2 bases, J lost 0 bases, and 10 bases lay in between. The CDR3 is CASSERGPLNTEAFF. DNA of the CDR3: TGTGCCAGCAGTGAACGGGGACCGTTGAACACTGAAGCTTTCTTT.

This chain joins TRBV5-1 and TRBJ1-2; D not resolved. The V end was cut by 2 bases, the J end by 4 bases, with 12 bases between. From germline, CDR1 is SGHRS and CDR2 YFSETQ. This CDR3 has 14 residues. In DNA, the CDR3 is TGCGCCAGCAGCTTTTCAGGAGATATCTATGGCTACACCTTC. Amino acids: CASSFSGDIYGYTF.

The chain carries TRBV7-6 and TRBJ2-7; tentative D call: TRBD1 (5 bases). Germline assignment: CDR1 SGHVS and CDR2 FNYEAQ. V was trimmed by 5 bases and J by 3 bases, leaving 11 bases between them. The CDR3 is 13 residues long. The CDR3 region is CASSGIRDYEQYF. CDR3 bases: TGTGCCAGCAGCGGAATCAGGGACTACGAGCAGTACTTC.

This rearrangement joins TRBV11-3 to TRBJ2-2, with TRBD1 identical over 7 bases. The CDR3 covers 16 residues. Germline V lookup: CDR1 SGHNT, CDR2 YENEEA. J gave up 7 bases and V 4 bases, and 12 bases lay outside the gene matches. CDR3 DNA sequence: TGTGCCAGCAGCTCTAAAGAAGGGGGCTGGAACGGGGAGCTGTTTTTT. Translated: CASSSKEGGWNGELFF.

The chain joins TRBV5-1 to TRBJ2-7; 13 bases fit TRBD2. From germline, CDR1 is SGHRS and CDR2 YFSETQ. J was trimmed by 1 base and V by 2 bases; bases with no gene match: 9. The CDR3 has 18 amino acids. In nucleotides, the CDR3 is TGCGCCAGCAGCTTTGCGGGACTAGCGGGATTGGTATCCTACGAGCAGTACTTC. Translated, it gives CASSFAGLAGLVSYEQYF.

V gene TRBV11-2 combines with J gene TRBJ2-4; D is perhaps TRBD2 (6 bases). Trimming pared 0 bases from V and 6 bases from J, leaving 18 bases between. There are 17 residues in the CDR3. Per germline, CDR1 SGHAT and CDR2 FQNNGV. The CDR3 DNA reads TGTGCCAGCAGCTTAGACCCCCCGCGGGGCGAGGGAAACATTCAGTACTTC. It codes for CASSLDPPRGEGNIQYF.

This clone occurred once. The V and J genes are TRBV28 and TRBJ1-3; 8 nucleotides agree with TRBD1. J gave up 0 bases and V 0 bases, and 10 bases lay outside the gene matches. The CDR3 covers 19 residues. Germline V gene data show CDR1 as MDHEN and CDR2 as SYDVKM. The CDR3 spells CASSLWGQAESISGNTIYF. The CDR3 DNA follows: TGTGCCAGCAGTTTATGGGGACAGGCGGAGTCGATCTCTGGAAACACCATATATTTT.

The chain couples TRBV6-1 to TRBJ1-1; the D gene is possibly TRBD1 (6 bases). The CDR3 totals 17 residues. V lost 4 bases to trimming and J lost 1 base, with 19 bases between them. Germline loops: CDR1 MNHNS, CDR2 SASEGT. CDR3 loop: CASSAGDLNWGNTEAFF. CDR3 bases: TGTGCCAGCAGTGCAGGGGACCTCAACTGGGGGAACACTGAAGCTTTCTTT.

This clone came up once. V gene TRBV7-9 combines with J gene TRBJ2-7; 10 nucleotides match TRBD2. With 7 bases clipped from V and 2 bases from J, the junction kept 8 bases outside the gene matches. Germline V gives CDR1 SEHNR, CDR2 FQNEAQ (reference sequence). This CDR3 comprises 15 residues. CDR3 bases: TGTGCCAGCATCCAAGGGGGACTAGCGACCTACGAGCAGTACTTC. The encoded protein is CASIQGGLATYEQYF. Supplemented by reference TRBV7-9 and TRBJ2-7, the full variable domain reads DTGVSQNPRHKITKRGQNVTFRCDPISEHNRLYWYRQTLGQGPEFLTYFQNEAQLEKSRLLSDRFSAERPKGSFSTLEIQRTEQGDSAMYLCASIQGGLATYEQYFGPGTRLTVT.

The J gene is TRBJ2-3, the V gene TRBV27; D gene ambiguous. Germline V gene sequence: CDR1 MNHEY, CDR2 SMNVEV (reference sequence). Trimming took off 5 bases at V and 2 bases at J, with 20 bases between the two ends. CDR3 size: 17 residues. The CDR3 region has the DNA TGTGCCAGCAGTGCCGGACCGCTCCGAATGGACACAGATACGCAGTATTTT. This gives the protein CASSAGPLRMDTDTQYF.

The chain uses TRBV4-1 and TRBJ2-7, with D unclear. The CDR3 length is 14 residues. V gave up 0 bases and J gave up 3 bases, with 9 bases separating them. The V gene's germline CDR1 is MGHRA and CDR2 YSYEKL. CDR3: CASSQDRGHYEQYF. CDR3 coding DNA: TGCGCCAGCAGCCAAGATAGAGGTCACTACGAGCAGTACTTC.

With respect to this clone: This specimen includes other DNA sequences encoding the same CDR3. The CDR3 nucleotides read TGTGCCAGCAGCCTGGGAGTTAGGGAGCTGTTTTTT. Encoded protein: CASSLGVRELFF. This sequence joins TRBV7-9 and TRBJ2-2, with a weak D call TRBD2 (5 bases). V lost 5 bases and J lost 9, with 10 bases in between. This CDR3 contains 12 residues. Looked up from germline, CDR1 is SEHNR and CDR2 is FQNEAQ (reference sequence).

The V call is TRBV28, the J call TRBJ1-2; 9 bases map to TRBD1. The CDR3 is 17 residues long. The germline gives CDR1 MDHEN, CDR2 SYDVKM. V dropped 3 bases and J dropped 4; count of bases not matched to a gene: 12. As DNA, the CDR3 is TGTGCCAGCAGTTTGGGACAGGGCCTGGACGGAGGCTATGGCTACACCTTC. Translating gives CASSLGQGLDGGYGYTF.

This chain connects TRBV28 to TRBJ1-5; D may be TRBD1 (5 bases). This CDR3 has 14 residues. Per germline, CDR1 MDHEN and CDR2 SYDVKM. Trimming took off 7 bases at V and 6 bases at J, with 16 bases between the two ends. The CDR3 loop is CASTQTGEGQPQHF. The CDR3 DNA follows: TGTGCCAGCACTCAAACGGGGGAGGGTCAGCCCCAGCATTTT.

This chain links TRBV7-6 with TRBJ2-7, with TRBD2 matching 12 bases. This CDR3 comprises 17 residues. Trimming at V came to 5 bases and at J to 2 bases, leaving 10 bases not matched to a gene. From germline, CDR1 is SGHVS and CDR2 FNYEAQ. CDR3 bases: TGTGCCAGCAGCACCGCACTAGCGGGAGGTTCTACCTACGAGCAGTACTTC. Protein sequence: CASSTALAGGSTYEQYF.

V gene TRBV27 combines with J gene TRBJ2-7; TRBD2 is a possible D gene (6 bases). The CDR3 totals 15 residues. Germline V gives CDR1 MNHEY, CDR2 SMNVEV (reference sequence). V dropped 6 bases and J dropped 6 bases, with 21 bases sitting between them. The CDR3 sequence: CASRPLTGLKTEQYF. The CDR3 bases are TGTGCCAGCAGGCCCCTTACGGGACTCAAAACCGAGCAGTACTTC.

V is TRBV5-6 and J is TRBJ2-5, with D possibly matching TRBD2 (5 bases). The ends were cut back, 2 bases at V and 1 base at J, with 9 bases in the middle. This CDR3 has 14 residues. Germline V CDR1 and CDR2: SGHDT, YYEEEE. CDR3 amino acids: CASSFRGAQETQYF. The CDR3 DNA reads TGTGCCAGCAGCTTCCGGGGAGCCCAAGAGACCCAGTACTTC.

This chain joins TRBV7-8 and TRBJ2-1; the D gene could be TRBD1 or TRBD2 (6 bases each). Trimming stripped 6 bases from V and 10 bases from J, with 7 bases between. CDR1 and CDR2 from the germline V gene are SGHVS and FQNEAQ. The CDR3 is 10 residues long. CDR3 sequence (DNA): TGTGCCAGCAGGGGGGGCGAGCAGTTCTTC. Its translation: CASRGGEQFF. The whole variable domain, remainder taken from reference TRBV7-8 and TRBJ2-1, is GAGVSQSPRYKVAKRGQDVALRCDPISGHVSLFWYQQALGQGPEFLTYFQNEAQLDKSGLPSDRFFAERPEGSVSTLKIQRTQQEDSAVYLCASRGGEQFFGPGTRLTVL.

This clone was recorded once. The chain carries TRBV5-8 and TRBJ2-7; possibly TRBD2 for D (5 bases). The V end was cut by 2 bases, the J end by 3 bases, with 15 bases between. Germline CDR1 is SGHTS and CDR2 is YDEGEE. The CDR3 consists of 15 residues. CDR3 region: CASSLRRPPYYEQYF. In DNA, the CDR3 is TGTGCCAGCAGCTTAAGGAGGCCCCCCTACTACGAGCAGTACTTC.

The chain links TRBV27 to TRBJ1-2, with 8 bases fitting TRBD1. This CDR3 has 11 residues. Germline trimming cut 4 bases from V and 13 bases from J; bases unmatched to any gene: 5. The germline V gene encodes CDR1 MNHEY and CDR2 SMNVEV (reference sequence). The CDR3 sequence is CASSSGGPVTF. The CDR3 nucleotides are TGTGCCAGCAGTTCAGGGGGCCCTGTCACCTTC.

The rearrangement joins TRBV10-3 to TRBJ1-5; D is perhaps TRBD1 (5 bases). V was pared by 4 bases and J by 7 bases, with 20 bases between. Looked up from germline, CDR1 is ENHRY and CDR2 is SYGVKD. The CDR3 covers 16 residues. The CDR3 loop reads CAISGDGSLRNQPQHF. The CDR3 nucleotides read TGTGCCATCAGTGGGGACGGGTCCCTCCGGAACCAGCCCCAGCATTTT.

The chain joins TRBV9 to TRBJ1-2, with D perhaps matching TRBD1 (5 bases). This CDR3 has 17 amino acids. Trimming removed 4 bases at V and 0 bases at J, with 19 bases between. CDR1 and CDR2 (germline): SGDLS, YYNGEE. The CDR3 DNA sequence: TGTGCCAGCAGCCCGGCAGGGAAGGCCCAAGCTAACTATGGCTACACCTTC. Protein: CASSPAGKAQANYGYTF.

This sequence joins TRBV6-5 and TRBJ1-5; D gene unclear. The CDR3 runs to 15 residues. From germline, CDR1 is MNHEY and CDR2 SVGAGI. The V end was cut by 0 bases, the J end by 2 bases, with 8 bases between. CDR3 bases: TGTGCCAGCAGTTACTCGATGGGTGGCAATCAGCCCCAGCATTTT. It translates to CASSYSMGGNQPQHF.

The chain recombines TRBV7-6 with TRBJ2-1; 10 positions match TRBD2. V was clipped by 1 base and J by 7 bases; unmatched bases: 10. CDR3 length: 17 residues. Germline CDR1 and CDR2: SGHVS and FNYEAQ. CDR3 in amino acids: CASSLDRLAGEKNEQFF. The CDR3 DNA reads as TGTGCCAGCAGCTTAGATCGGCTAGCGGGAGAGAAGAATGAGCAGTTCTTC. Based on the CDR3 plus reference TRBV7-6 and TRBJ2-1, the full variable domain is GAGVSQSPRYKVTKRGQDVALRCDPISGHVSLYWYRQALGQGPEFLTYFNYEAQQDKSGLPNDRFSAERPEGSISTLTIQRTEQRDSAMYRCASSLDRLAGEKNEQFFGPGTRLTVL.